The 18 T cell receptor beta chains reported below all come from one sample, sequenced in a study of radiotherapy plus CTLA-4 blockade in lung cancer. Here immunoSEQ multiplex PCR was the method, and the copy in TCRdb shows in-frame clones only, minus some. The sample comprises about 46,000 clones, about 76% of which are singletons, and 2% to 3% rests with the top ten. The source was peripheral blood, collected from a patient treated with radiotherapy plus ipilimumab. All receptors come from a human donor with non-small cell lung cancer whose response to radiotherapy plus ipilimumab could not be evaluated.

The rearrangement uses TRBV28 and TRBJ1-5; tentatively, D is TRBD1 (6 bases). CDR1 and CDR2 (germline): MDHEN, SYDVKM. This CDR3 has 15 residues. V was trimmed by 4 bases and J by 3 bases, leaving 13 bases between them. CDR3 in amino acids: CASSSQGLLNQPQHF. The CDR3 bases are TGTGCCAGCAGTTCACAGGGCCTTCTCAATCAGCCCCAGCATTTT.

This clone was found once. The chain has TRBV6-6 and TRBJ2-5; 8 bases agree with TRBD1. The J call may be in error: the DNA end matches TRBJ2-7 better. The CDR3 extends over 16 amino acids. Germline V gene sequence: CDR1 MNHNY, CDR2 SVGAGI (reference sequence). Here the CDR3 DNA reads TGTGCCAGCAGTTACTCCTCCAGGGGGCCCAGCGACGAGCAGTACTTC. Protein product: CASSYSSRGPSDEQYF.

The J gene is TRBJ2-5, the V gene TRBV5-1; 11 bases are shared with TRBD2. V lost 5 bases and J lost 0; bases outside the gene matches: 6. Germline lookup yields CDR1 SGHRS and CDR2 YFSETQ. This CDR3 contains 16 residues. CDR3 protein: CASRPGTSGYQETQYF. CDR3 sequence (DNA): TGCGCCAGCAGGCCCGGGACTAGCGGTTACCAAGAGACCCAGTACTTC.

Concerning this clone: Its ends do not fully match the called genes, so a read error is possible. This rearrangement joins TRBV7-7 to TRBJ2-7; D is possibly TRBD2 (5 bases). Looked up from germline, CDR1 is SSHAT and CDR2 is FNYEAQ (reference sequence). This CDR3 is 15 amino acids long. The CDR3 nucleotides read TGTGCTAGCAGCCCCGCGGTACAACGGGGCTACGAGCAGTACTTC. It is translated as CASSPAVQRGYEQYF. The full variable domain, its missing parts supplied by reference TRBV7-7 and TRBJ2-7, is GAGVSQSPRYKVTKRGQDVTLRCDPISSHATLYWYQQALGQGPEFLTYFNYEAQPDKSGLPSDRFSAERPEGSISTLTIQRTEQRDSAMYRCASSPAVQRGYEQYFGPGTRLTVT.

The V call is TRBV11-1, the J call TRBJ2-7; a weak D match, TRBD1 (6 bases). CDR3 length: 14 residues. V lost 5 bases to trimming and J lost 6 bases, with 17 bases between them. Per the germline V gene, CDR1 is SGHAT and CDR2 is FQDESV (reference sequence). The CDR3 DNA follows: TGTGCCAGCAGCCAGACCAGGGGACGCGTCGAGCAGTACTTC. It yields the protein CASSQTRGRVEQYF.

This chain connects TRBV4-1 to TRBJ2-1, with TRBD2 as a possible D gene (5 bases). Trimming removed 2 bases from V and 0 bases from J, with 11 bases in between. Germline loops: CDR1 MGHRA, CDR2 YSYEKL. The CDR3 covers 16 residues. CDR3 sequence reads: CASSQWRWSSYNEQFF. CDR3 in DNA: TGCGCCAGCAGCCAATGGAGGTGGAGCTCCTACAATGAGCAGTTCTTC.

This clone occurred once. This chain joins TRBV5-1 and TRBJ2-7, with D maybe TRBD2 (5 bases). CDR3 length: 14 residues. V lost 3 bases and J 10 bases, leaving 20 bases between the germline ends. Germline CDR1 reads SGHRS; CDR2 reads YFSETQ. In DNA form, the CDR3 reads TGCGCCAGCAGCTCATACGGCCCAACTCCGGGACAGTACTTC. Protein product: CASSSYGPTPGQYF.

The genes are TRBV5-5 and TRBJ2-7, with no clear D. V shed 4 bases and J shed 4 bases, with 12 bases lying between them. The CDR3 runs to 13 residues. The V gene's germline CDR1 is SGHKS and CDR2 YYEKEE (reference sequence). CDR3 bases: TGTGCCAGCAGCCCAGACATGGGTTACGAGCAGTACTTC. This encodes CASSPDMGYEQYF.

V is TRBV13 and J is TRBJ2-4; 7 bases are shared with TRBD2. The CDR3 is 13 amino acids. The V gene end was trimmed by 2 bases and the J gene end by 9 bases; junction bases not matched to a gene: 4. In germline, CDR1 is PRHDT, CDR2 FYEKMQ (reference sequence). As DNA, the CDR3 is TGTGCCAGCAGCTTACCGGGGGGTCTCATTCAGTACTTC. It codes for CASSLPGGLIQYF.

This chain joins TRBV29-1 and TRBJ2-1, with a weak D call TRBD2 (5 bases). CDR1 SQVTM and CDR2 ANQGSEA come from the germline V gene. Between the trimmed V and J ends, which lost 5 bases and 8 bases, there was a span of 16 bases. The CDR3 extends over 13 amino acids. The CDR3 coding sequence is TGCAGCGTTCGGACTCTACTTTCGGATGAGCAGTTCTTC. Translating gives CSVRTLLSDEQFF.

A note on this clone: Other DNA sequences of this sample code for an identical CDR3. The V gene is TRBV30, the J gene TRBJ2-1; the D is unclear. The ends were cut back, 0 bases at V and 4 bases at J, with 4 bases in the middle. This CDR3 is 12 amino acids long. CDR1 is GTSNPN and CDR2 is SVGIG in the germline V gene (reference sequence). CDR3: CAWSVQYNEQFF. The CDR3 DNA reads as TGTGCCTGGAGTGTACAATACAATGAGCAGTTCTTC.

The chain carries TRBV7-9 and TRBJ2-3; 13 bases fit TRBD2. The CDR3 is 17 amino acids. Germline CDR1 reads SEHNR; CDR2 reads FQNEAQ (reference sequence). Trimming at V came to 0 bases and at J to 3 bases, leaving 3 bases not matched to a gene. CDR3 in amino acids: CASSLAGTSGVTDTQYF. The DNA of the CDR3 is TGTGCCAGCAGCTTAGCCGGGACTAGCGGGGTGACAGATACGCAGTATTTT.

This chain joins TRBV30 and TRBJ1-1, with D perhaps TRBD1 (5 bases). V shed 3 bases and J shed 4 bases, with 15 bases lying between them. Germline CDR1 is GTSNPN and CDR2 is SVGIG (reference sequence). CDR3 length: 14 amino acids. Here the CDR3 DNA reads TGTGCCTGGAGAAGCGACAGCCTGGGCACTGAAGCTTTCTTT. Its translation is CAWRSDSLGTEAFF.

J is TRBJ1-1 and V is TRBV9; tentative D call: TRBD1 (6 bases). This CDR3 is 13 amino acids long. The germline gives CDR1 SGDLS, CDR2 YYNGEE. The V gene lost 0 bases and the J gene lost 10 bases, with 13 bases spanning the gap. Here the CDR3 reads CASSVEGGLPAFF. In nucleotides, the CDR3 is TGTGCCAGCAGCGTAGAGGGGGGGCTTCCAGCTTTCTTT.

This clone was found once. The V and J genes are TRBV20-1 and TRBJ2-1; D gene uncertain. Per germline, CDR1 DFQATT and CDR2 SNEGSKA (reference sequence). Trimming removed 6 bases from V and 6 bases from J, with 9 bases in between. The CDR3 covers 11 residues. In nucleotides, the CDR3 is TGCAGTGCAACGGAGAGCAATGAGCAGTTCTTC. Translation gives CSATESNEQFF.

The chain joins TRBV29-1 to TRBJ2-7; 7 positions agree with TRBD1. The CDR3 consists of 12 residues. Germline V gene sequence: CDR1 SQVTM, CDR2 ANQGSEA. The ends lost 6 bases at V and 5 bases at J; junction bases unmatched: 7. The CDR3 spells CSVRTGKNEQYF. In DNA form, the CDR3 reads TGCAGCGTGAGGACAGGTAAAAACGAGCAGTACTTC.

The V call is TRBV15, the J call TRBJ2-2; D gene uncertain. V gave up 5 bases and J gave up 0 bases, with 10 bases separating them. This CDR3 has 15 amino acids. Germline CDR1 is LNHNV and CDR2 is YYDKDF (reference sequence). CDR3: CATSRGQANTGELFF. DNA for the CDR3: TGTGCCACCAGCCGTGGGCAGGCGAACACCGGGGAGCTGTTTTTT.

The V call is TRBV7-9, the J call TRBJ2-7; maybe TRBD1 (5 bases). The CDR3 has 16 residues. Germline V lookup: CDR1 SEHNR, CDR2 FQNEAQ (reference sequence). V lost 5 bases and J 0 bases, leaving 17 bases between the germline ends. The CDR3 DNA sequence: TGTGCCAGCAGCCCTAGTAGGGGCCGACTCTCCTACGAGCAGTACTTC. Its translation is CASSPSRGRLSYEQYF.